This TCR beta chain was profiled in a study of ipilimumab plus nivolumab after autologous stem cell transplantation. Study-wide context: Myeloma cases were transplant-naive high-risk or relapsed within 3 years post first autologous transplant.

CDR1 MRHNA and CDR2 SNTAGT come from the germline V gene. The ends lost 4 bases at V and 7 bases at J; junction bases unmatched: 15. This CDR3 is 17 amino acids long. The method was immunoSEQ multiplex PCR; TCRdb's version includes in-frame clones alone and lacks a portion of them. There are 9,500 to 10,000 clones in the sample; over 60% occur only once, and approximately 21% lies in the top ten. Ipilimumab, 1 mg/kg, started 14 to 28 days after autologous transplant. Through week 26, nivolumab 3 mg/kg IV was given weeks 1, 4, 7, 10, then biweekly. This clonotype originated in a female donor with multiple myeloma. This chain joins TRBV6-4 and TRBJ2-1, with TRBD1 identical over 8 bases. The sequences come from PBMCs, collected in a trial of ipilimumab plus nivolumab as post-transplant consolidation. For the CDR3, the DNA is TGTGCCAGCAGTGTGACAGGGGCCCAGACTACTATTAATGAGCAGTTCTTC. This encodes CASSVTGAQTTINEQFF.